Below, one T cell receptor (beta chain) is given with its context. This clone occurred a few times. Which antigen it targets is not known. Base qualities are not at hand, and no much larger clone is one base apart. This record belongs to a study of blood T cell repertoires in COVID-19 (dated by TCRdb to 2018 to 2020). With respect to the entire study: Collaborator samples came from the United States, Italy and Spain and covered acute and convalescent phases of COVID-19. The prospective study material was composed of cDNA or gDNA derived from T cells, B-cell-depleted T cells, or PBMCs. Subjects who had been exposed to COVID-19, were actively infected with it, or had recovered from it provided the deeply sampled blood TCRbeta repertoires that made up the dataset. A freely available public database, intended as a resource for researchers studying the immune response to SARS-CoV-2, is where the repertoires were released. The samples were drawn from the first 160 participants of the ongoing ImmuneRACE study and from 1,200 or so subjects provided by 6 global collaborators. Sample metadata almost always included a de-identified subject ID, COVID-19 status, age in years and sex. Where HLA class I and class II types were available, the types were taken from metadata supplied by the sample provider, not from assay-based typing.

Each collaborating institution followed its own protocols to collect whole blood in K2EDTA tubes. For TCRbeta analysis, collaborators shipped samples in one of three forms: frozen whole blood, isolated PBMCs, or DNA extracted from either of those sample types. The immunoSEQ Assay, a bias-controlled multiplex PCR, was used to amplify TCRbeta CDR3 regions from genomic DNA. In the paper's pipeline: Within the assay, amplification of reference gene primers was used to estimate how many nucleated cells each sample contained. To quantify the absolute abundance of each unique TCRbeta CDR3 rearrangement, sequence reads were collapsed and filtered. For each sample, productive Simpson clonality was calculated as the square root of Simpson's diversity index over productive rearrangements. TCRdb obtained this table from immuneACCESS and retained in-frame rearrangements with V and J assigned. These tables miss some clones; where compared with another copy, unresolved V genes account for less than half of the shortfall, and the remainder is unexplained. That table is the source of V, J and clone size, and D and trimming were worked out from the DNA. This sample is represented by some 77,000 clones; about 83% of them were singletons. Around 7.9% of the sample belongs to the ten largest clones.

Here is what the overall study found, with its caveats: The amount of clinical and demographic metadata varied by source and participant and was provided uncurated.

Sequenced material: peripheral blood. The clonotype was recovered from a man aged 25 to 40 with acute or convalescent COVID-19.

The bases are TGCGCCAGCAGTGATGGCGGGGGCACTGAAGCTTTCTTT. Translation gives CASSDGGGTEAFF. The chain is encoded by TRBV10-2 joined to TRBJ1-1; a tentative D match to TRBD1 spans 5 bases. The CDR3 goes from the cysteine to the phenylalanine over 13 residues. The only DNA kept is the CDR3, 39 bases in frame from the first base. CDR1 is given as WSHSY and CDR2 as SAAADI, both from the germline V gene. At the junction V is shortened by 3 bases and J by 4 bases, with 9 bases in between.